One sample yielded the 30 T cell receptor beta chains listed below, sequenced in a study of vaccination effects on CD4 cells after COVID-19. ViraFEST used viral peptide pools to expand antigen-specific CD4+ T cells before sequencing. Isolating CD4+ T cells followed more than eight days of culture. Between March and December 2020, the person had a SARS-CoV-2 infection that PCR confirmed. For these TCRs, the target antigens are not known. Libraries were prepared by immunoSEQ multiplex PCR; TCRdb keeps only in-frame clonotypes and omits some of them. The sample has tens of thousands of clones; approximately 70% are singletons. Sequencing used CD4+ T cells from PBMCs cultured with a peptide pool, obtained before COVID-19 vaccination. These receptors were taken from a human donor who had a prior SARS-CoV-2 infection.

The gene calls are TRBV5-1 and TRBJ1-6; D gene unclear. Germline CDR1 reads SGHRS; CDR2 reads YFSETQ. Trimming took off 4 bases at V and 6 bases at J, with 11 bases between the two ends. The CDR3 covers 14 residues. CDR3 sequence: CASSPAVVNSPLHF. Here the CDR3 DNA reads TGCGCCAGCAGCCCGGCAGTGGTTAATTCACCCCTCCACTTT.

The chain has TRBV27 and TRBJ2-3, with 7 bases fitting TRBD2. Germline V gene lookup returns CDR1 MNHEY and CDR2 SMNVEV (reference sequence). CDR3 size: 17 residues. The trim removed 2 bases at V and 2 bases at J, leaving 10 bases unmatched. CDR3 residues: CASSLKGRGDLTDTQYF. In DNA form, the CDR3 reads TGTGCCAGCAGTTTAAAAGGTCGGGGGGACCTCACAGATACGCAGTATTTT.

The V call is TRBV12-3 or TRBV12-4, the J call TRBJ1-2; D is uncertain. The V gene lost 7 bases and the J gene lost 4 bases, with 13 bases spanning the gap. This CDR3 region has 13 residues. In nucleotides, the CDR3 is TGTGCCAGCACCAGGACCCCCTCCTATGGCTACACCTTC. This encodes CASTRTPSYGYTF.

In its sample, this clone was seen a few times. The chain recombines TRBV12-3 or TRBV12-4 with TRBJ1-2, with D hard to call. The CDR3 runs 13 residues. V gave up 3 bases and J gave up 8 bases, with 13 bases separating them. The CDR3 protein is CASSFSESRGYTF. The CDR3 coding sequence is TGTGCCAGCAGTTTCTCCGAAAGTAGGGGCTACACCTTC.

This rearrangement joins TRBV4-2 to TRBJ2-5, with 12 bases aligning to TRBD2. V trimming: 0 bases; J trimming: 2 bases; junction bases outside the gene matches: 7. CDR3 length: 18 amino acids. CDR1 is LGHNA and CDR2 is YNFKEQ in the germline V gene. The CDR3 loop reads CASSQELAGGPPQETQYF. CDR3 coding DNA: TGTGCCAGCAGCCAAGAACTAGCGGGGGGCCCTCCTCAAGAGACCCAGTACTTC.

This clone was observed a single time. V usage is TRBV2 and J usage is TRBJ1-4, with 7 bases fitting TRBD1. Germline CDR1 SNHLY, CDR2 FYNNEI. The length of the CDR3 is 14 residues. V shed 6 bases, J shed 2 bases, and the junction held 3 bases outside the gene matches. The CDR3 protein is CASSDRVTNEKLFF. In DNA, the CDR3 is TGTGCCAGCAGCGACAGGGTGACTAATGAAAAACTGTTTTTT. Combining the CDR3 with reference TRBV2 and TRBJ1-4 gives the whole variable domain EPEVTQTPSHQVTQMGQEVILRCVPISNHLYFYWYRQILGQKVEFLVSFYNNEISEKSEIFDDQFSVERPDGSNFTLKIRSTKLEDSAMYFCASSDRVTNEKLFFGSGTQLSVL.

The sample holds one count of this clone. The V and J genes are TRBV15 and TRBJ2-7; D is uncertain. CDR1 LNHNV and CDR2 YYDKDF come from the germline V gene (reference sequence). Trimming left V 0 bases short and J 3 bases short, with 9 bases between. This CDR3 region has 14 residues. Here the CDR3 DNA reads TGTGCCACCAGCAGAGATGTAAACGACTACGAGCAGTACTTC. This translates into CATSRDVNDYEQYF.

This clone was recorded a few times. CDR3 nucleotides: TGTGCCACCAGCAGGGACAGGGGATACGAGCAGTACTTC. This gives the protein CATSRDRGYEQYF. V is TRBV15 and J is TRBJ2-7; 9 bases align to TRBD1. Germline loops: CDR1 LNHNV, CDR2 YYDKDF (reference sequence). Trimming removed 3 bases from V and 4 bases from J; junction bases left unmatched: 1. The CDR3 extends over 13 amino acids.

The CDR3 sequence: CASSVNYGYTF. CDR3 DNA sequence: TGTGCCAGCAGCGTAAATTATGGCTACACCTTC. V usage is TRBV9 and J usage is TRBJ1-2; D ambiguous. The germline gives CDR1 SGDLS, CDR2 YYNGEE. The CDR3 sequence is 11 residues long. Trimming shortened V by 1 base and J by 5 bases, and 3 bases separated the two germline ends.

The rearrangement links TRBV4-2 to TRBJ1-2; D unresolved. Germline CDR1 and CDR2: LGHNA and YNFKEQ. V was cut by 9 bases and J by 5 bases, with 13 bases left in between. CDR3 length: 12 amino acids. The chain's CDR3 is CASSANQYGYTF. The CDR3 region has the DNA TGTGCCAGTTCTGCGAACCAATATGGCTACACCTTC.

This clone has just one count. This sequence joins TRBV6-5 and TRBJ1-1; D unresolved. The CDR3 length is 16 residues. Germline V gene sequence: CDR1 MNHEY, CDR2 SVGAGI. Trimming removed 0 bases from V and 4 bases from J, with 15 bases in between. This CDR3 is CASSYSIGRLLTEAFF. CDR3 in DNA: TGTGCCAGCAGTTACTCGATTGGGAGACTGCTCACTGAAGCTTTCTTT.

The chain has TRBV4-3 and TRBJ2-3; D uncertain. Trimming removed 1 base at V and 4 bases at J, with 15 bases between. The CDR3 length is 16 residues. CDR1 is LGHNA and CDR2 is YSLEER in the germline V gene. The CDR3 protein is CASSQVARVEADTQYF. The CDR3 region has the DNA TGCGCCAGCAGCCAAGTGGCGCGTGTGGAAGCAGATACGCAGTATTTT.

The table lists this clone with a few counts. This chain connects TRBV12-5 to TRBJ2-1; TRBD2 matches 14 bases. The germline gives CDR1 LGHNT, CDR2 FRNRAP. Trimming cost V 4 bases and J 2 bases; bases outside gene matches: 4. The CDR3 covers 17 residues. The CDR3 sequence: CASGSGLAGVAYNEQFF. In nucleotides, the CDR3 is TGTGCTAGTGGTTCGGGACTAGCGGGAGTGGCCTACAATGAGCAGTTCTTC.

The sample holds a few counts of this clone. J is TRBJ2-1 and V is TRBV7-3, with 9 bases matching TRBD2. V shed 1 base, J shed 7 bases, and the junction held 5 bases outside the gene matches. Germline V gene sequence: CDR1 SGHTA, CDR2 FQGTGA. CDR3 length: 15 residues. The CDR3 sequence is CASSLRGGGGNEQFF. The DNA of the CDR3 is TGTGCCAGCAGCTTAAGGGGCGGGGGGGGAAATGAGCAGTTCTTC.

V usage is TRBV7-2 and J usage is TRBJ2-7, with unresolved D. V lost 3 bases to trimming and J lost 0 bases, with 12 bases between them. Germline values: CDR1 SGHTA, CDR2 FQGNSA. The CDR3 contains 15 residues. The CDR3 nucleotides read TGTGCCAGCAGCTTTAGTCTGATTACCTCCTACGAGCAGTACTTC. It yields the protein CASSFSLITSYEQYF. Full variable domain (remainder filled in from reference TRBV7-2 and TRBJ2-7): GAGVSQSPSNKVTEKGKDVELRCDPISGHTALYWYRQSLGQGLEFLIYFQGNSAPDKSGLPSDRFSAERTGGSVSTLTIQRTQQEDSAVYLCASSFSLITSYEQYFGPGTRLTVT.

The chain combines TRBV19 with TRBJ2-6; D possibly matches TRBD1 or TRBD2 (5 bases each). CDR1 and CDR2 from the germline V gene are LNHDA and SQIVND (reference sequence). This CDR3 has 17 amino acids. Trimming took off 6 bases at V and 0 bases at J, with 15 bases between the two ends. The DNA for the CDR3 is TGTGCCAGTAGCGTTGGGGGATTCAGCTCTGGGGCCAACGTCCTGACTTTC. As protein: CASSVGGFSSGANVLTF.

V and J are TRBV11-3 and TRBJ2-3; perhaps TRBD2 as D (6 bases). Germline V gene data show CDR1 as SGHNT and CDR2 as YENEEA. Deletions cut 4 bases from V and 0 bases from J, with 23 bases between. The CDR3 runs to 19 residues. The CDR3 coding sequence is TGTGCCAGCAGCTCCCTTCTCGGAAGCTACGGAGGGAGCACAGATACGCAGTATTTT. It translates to CASSSLLGSYGGSTDTQYF. The complete variable domain, with remaining parts taken from reference TRBV11-3 and TRBJ2-3, reads EAGVVQSPRYKIIEKKQPVAFWCNPISGHNTLYWYLQNLGQGPELLIRYENEEAVDDSQLPKDRFSAERLKGVDSTLKIQPAELGDSAVYLCASSSLLGSYGGSTDTQYFGPGTRLTVL.

V gene TRBV5-4 combines with J gene TRBJ1-1; 7 bases line up with TRBD1. This CDR3 comprises 15 residues. V shed 4 bases, J shed 5 bases, and the junction held 11 bases outside the gene matches. Looked up from germline, CDR1 is SGHNT and CDR2 is YYREEE (reference sequence). The CDR3, as DNA: TGTGCCAGCAGCCTAGTGGGGACAGCCAGTACTGAAGCTTTCTTT. Protein sequence: CASSLVGTASTEAFF.

J is TRBJ1-6 and V is TRBV2; D is perhaps TRBD1 (6 bases). V dropped 0 bases and J dropped 6 bases, with 15 bases sitting between them. The germline V gene has CDR1 SNHLY and CDR2 FYNNEI. The CDR3 extends over 17 amino acids. The chain's CDR3 is CASSEALGGRSNSPLHF. The CDR3 DNA sequence: TGTGCCAGCAGTGAAGCGCTTGGGGGCAGGAGTAATTCACCCCTCCACTTT.

The CDR3 sequence is CASSPDYGLHEQYF. CDR3 DNA sequence: TGTGCCAGCTCACCTGACTATGGTTTGCACGAGCAGTACTTC. This sequence joins TRBV18 and TRBJ2-7; D is possibly TRBD2 (5 bases). The CDR3 sequence is 14 residues long. Germline loops: CDR1 KGHSH, CDR2 LQKENI. V was clipped by 3 bases and J by 5 bases, with 14 bases between them. Based on the CDR3 plus reference TRBV18 and TRBJ2-7, the full variable domain is NAGVMQNPRHLVRRRGQEARLRCSPMKGHSHVYWYRQLPEEGLKFMVYLQKENIIDESGMPKERFSAEFPKEGPSILRIQQVVRGDSAAYFCASSPDYGLHEQYFGPGTRLTVT.

The rearrangement uses TRBV12-3 or TRBV12-4 and TRBJ1-6; a weak D match, TRBD1 (5 bases). Trimming cost V 6 bases and J 7 bases, with 7 bases left between them. The CDR3 loop spans 12 amino acids. Written as DNA, the CDR3 is TGTGCCAGCAGGGAGGGGAATTCACCCCTCCACTTT. Protein sequence: CASREGNSPLHF.

The chain links TRBV15 to TRBJ2-1; the D is unclear. The germline gives CDR1 LNHNV, CDR2 YYDKDF (reference sequence). The CDR3 loop spans 17 amino acids. V was clipped by 0 bases and J by 0 bases, with 12 bases between them. CDR3: CATSRDSWRSSYNEQFF. The DNA of the CDR3 is TGTGCCACCAGCAGAGATTCTTGGCGTAGCTCCTACAATGAGCAGTTCTTC.

This clone was detected only a few times. The chain links TRBV18 to TRBJ1-2, with 9 bases that match TRBD1. This CDR3 comprises 15 residues. V trimming: 3 bases; J trimming: 4 bases; junction bases outside the gene matches: 6. Germline V gives CDR1 KGHSH, CDR2 LQKENI. The CDR3 sequence: CASSPYGTGSYGYTF. The CDR3 DNA reads TGTGCCAGCTCACCCTACGGGACAGGGTCCTATGGCTACACCTTC. Full variable domain (rest looked up from reference TRBV18 and TRBJ1-2): NAGVMQNPRHLVRRRGQEARLRCSPMKGHSHVYWYRQLPEEGLKFMVYLQKENIIDESGMPKERFSAEFPKEGPSILRIQQVVRGDSAAYFCASSPYGTGSYGYTFGSGTRLTVV.

The V and J genes are TRBV27 and TRBJ1-2; possibly TRBD1 for D (5 bases). The V end was cut by 8 bases, the J end by 4 bases, with 14 bases between. The CDR3 is made up of 13 amino acids. Germline values: CDR1 MNHEY, CDR2 SMNVEV (reference sequence). The CDR3 loop is CASAGGGLYGYTF. CDR3 sequence (DNA): TGTGCCAGCGCTGGCGGGGGTCTCTATGGCTACACCTTC.

The chain joins TRBV6-5 to TRBJ2-7, with 7 bases that match TRBD1. V lost 0 bases, J lost 2 bases, and 4 bases stayed unmatched. The CDR3 runs 15 residues. Germline loops: CDR1 MNHEY, CDR2 SVGAGI. In DNA form, the CDR3 reads TGTGCCAGCAGTTACTCCCGGGACAGCACCTACGAGCAGTACTTC. Its protein product is CASSYSRDSTYEQYF.

The DNA for the CDR3 is TGTGCCAGCAGTGAAGGGGGTGGGGCCAACGTCCTGACTTTC. Amino acids: CASSEGGGANVLTF. The chain recombines TRBV25-1 with TRBJ2-6; TRBD1 or TRBD2 may be the D gene (5 bases each). V was cut by 2 bases and J by 3 bases, with 5 bases left in between. The V gene's germline CDR1 is MGHDK and CDR2 SYGVNS. The CDR3 consists of 14 residues.

This clone was counted a few times. CDR3 DNA: TGTGCCACCAGCGGGGATGAAGCTAATGAAAAACTGTTTTTT. Translated, it gives CATSGDEANEKLFF. This chain connects TRBV15 to TRBJ1-4, with D unclear. V lost 5 bases to trimming and J lost 3 bases, with 10 bases between them. CDR3 length: 14 residues. In germline, CDR1 is LNHNV, CDR2 YYDKDF (reference sequence).

This rearrangement joins TRBV30 to TRBJ1-2, with 9 bases aligning to TRBD1. The CDR3 runs to 13 residues. The germline V gene has CDR1 GTSNPN and CDR2 SVGIG (reference sequence). V dropped 0 bases and J dropped 7; count of bases not matched to a gene: 3. The CDR3 reads CAWSVGTGTGYTF. In DNA form, the CDR3 reads TGTGCCTGGAGTGTGGGGACAGGGACTGGCTACACCTTC.

This clone was detected a few times. The V call is TRBV6-1, the J call TRBJ2-3; perhaps TRBD1 as D (5 bases). The V gene's germline CDR1 is MNHNS and CDR2 SASEGT. Between the trimmed V and J ends, which lost 4 bases and 3 bases, there was a span of 20 bases. There are 17 residues in the CDR3. CDR3 nucleotide sequence: TGTGCCAGCAGTGGAGAAACCCAGGGTTTTTGGACAGATACGCAGTATTTT. The encoded protein is CASSGETQGFWTDTQYF.

This clone appeared a few times. This chain links TRBV11-3 with TRBJ2-7; D call uncertain. This CDR3 spans 13 amino acids. Trimming took off 1 base at V and 5 bases at J, with 9 bases between the two ends. CDR1 is SGHNT and CDR2 is YENEEA in the germline V gene. The CDR3 loop reads CASSLGGPDEQYF. The CDR3 bases are TGTGCCAGCAGCTTAGGGGGTCCCGACGAGCAGTACTTC.